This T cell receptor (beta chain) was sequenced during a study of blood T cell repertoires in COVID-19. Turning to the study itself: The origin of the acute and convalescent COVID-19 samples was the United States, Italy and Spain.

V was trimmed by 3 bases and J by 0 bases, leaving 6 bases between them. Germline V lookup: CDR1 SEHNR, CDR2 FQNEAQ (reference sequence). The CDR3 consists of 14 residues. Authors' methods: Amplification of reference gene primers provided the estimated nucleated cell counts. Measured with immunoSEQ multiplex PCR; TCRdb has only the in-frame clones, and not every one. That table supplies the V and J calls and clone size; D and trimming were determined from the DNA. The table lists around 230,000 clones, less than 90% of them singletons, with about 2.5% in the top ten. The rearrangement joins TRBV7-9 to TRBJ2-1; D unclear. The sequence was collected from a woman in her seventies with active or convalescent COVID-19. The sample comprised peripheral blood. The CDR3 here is CASSLSSSYNEQFF. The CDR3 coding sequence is TGTGCCAGCAGCTTGTCCAGCTCCTACAATGAGCAGTTCTTC.